Below, 29 T cell receptor beta chains from the same sample are listed, as sequenced in a study of blood T cell repertoires in COVID-19. Sequencing used immunoSEQ multiplex PCR; TCRdb keeps in-frame clones, though not all of them. The sample lists about 220,000 clones, about nine tenths occurring once. Sequenced: peripheral blood. These receptors all stem from a man aged 25 to 45 who had recovered from COVID-19.

The gene calls are TRBV6-6 and TRBJ1-6, with TRBD1 matching over 9 bases. Germline lookup yields CDR1 MNHNY and CDR2 SVGAGI (reference sequence). Unmatched junction bases numbered 8, after V lost 2 bases and J lost 9 bases. This CDR3 has 16 residues. CDR3 region: CASSYTGGIGGSPLHF. In DNA form, the CDR3 reads TGTGCCAGCAGTTACACAGGGGGCATCGGGGGTTCACCCCTCCACTTT.

The chain is built from TRBV7-9 and TRBJ1-6; maybe TRBD1 (5 bases). The CDR3 totals 11 residues. Trimming cost V 5 bases and J 15 bases, with 11 bases left between them. Germline CDR1 SEHNR, CDR2 FQNEAQ (reference sequence). DNA of the CDR3: TGTGCCAGCAGCCCCCCGGGACTCCTCCACTTT. Its protein is CASSPPGLLHF.

The chain links TRBV7-2 to TRBJ2-2; 10 bases match TRBD2. This CDR3 region has 17 residues. The ends lost 1 base at V and 6 bases at J; junction bases unmatched: 8. Germline lookup yields CDR1 SGHTA and CDR2 FQGNSA. CDR3 region: CASSLDKRGGRSGELFF. CDR3 DNA: TGTGCCAGCAGCTTAGACAAGCGGGGGGGCCGGTCCGGGGAGCTGTTTTTT.

J is TRBJ2-7 and V is TRBV29-1; tentatively, D is TRBD1 (6 bases). V was clipped by 4 bases and J by 6 bases, with 25 bases between them. The CDR3 length is 16 residues. Germline assignment: CDR1 SQVTM and CDR2 ANQGSEA. CDR3 amino acids: CSVVGAPRQGSSEQYF. CDR3 coding DNA: TGCAGCGTTGTGGGGGCGCCTAGGCAGGGATCGAGCGAGCAGTACTTC.

The chain joins TRBV6-2 or TRBV6-3 to TRBJ2-7, with D hard to call. This CDR3 region has 13 residues. Germline lookup yields CDR1 MNHEY and CDR2 SVGEGT. Trimming removed 5 bases from V and 6 bases from J, with 14 bases in between. This chain's CDR3 is CASSRHEVGEQYF. CDR3 bases: TGTGCCAGCAGTCGCCATGAGGTGGGCGAGCAGTACTTC.

The chain carries TRBV5-6 and TRBJ1-5, with 10 positions matching TRBD1. CDR1 is SGHDT, CDR2 YYEEEE, per germline. Unmatched junction bases numbered 8, after V lost 4 bases and J lost 7 bases. The CDR3 is 15 amino acids. The CDR3, as DNA: TGTGCCAGCAGCCCAGGGACAGGGGAGGACCAGCCCCAGCATTTT. Translating it yields CASSPGTGEDQPQHF.

The gene calls are TRBV5-1 and TRBJ2-7; a weak D match, TRBD1 (6 bases). The CDR3 is 14 residues long. The V end was cut by 4 bases, the J end by 2 bases, with 13 bases between. CDR1 and CDR2 (germline): SGHRS, YFSETQ. The CDR3 is CASSLDSSTYEQYF. As DNA, the CDR3 is TGCGCCAGCAGCCTGGACAGTTCAACCTACGAGCAGTACTTC. The full variable domain, completed using reference TRBV5-1 and TRBJ2-7, is KAGVTQTPRYLIKTRGQQVTLSCSPISGHRSVSWYQQTPGQGLQFLFEYFSETQRNKGNFPGRFSGRQFSNSRSEMNVSTLELGDSALYLCASSLDSSTYEQYFGPGTRLTVT.

The chain is built from TRBV7-9 and TRBJ2-7; D unclear. The CDR3 consists of 13 residues. Germline lookup yields CDR1 SEHNR and CDR2 FQNEAQ (reference sequence). The V gene lost 0 bases and the J gene lost 10 bases, with 13 bases spanning the gap. In nucleotides, the CDR3 is TGTGCCAGCAGCTTAGCGTCCGGTTTCGGTCAGTACTTC. It is translated as CASSLASGFGQYF.

V is TRBV30 and J is TRBJ1-6; possible D gene TRBD1, 6 bases. This CDR3 has 14 amino acids. V gave up 3 bases and J gave up 4 bases, with 10 bases separating them. Germline CDR1 is GTSNPN and CDR2 is SVGIG (reference sequence). The CDR3 DNA reads TGTGCCTGGAGCAAGGGACAATATAATTCACCCCTCCACTTT. Translated, it gives CAWSKGQYNSPLHF.

This rearrangement joins TRBV19 to TRBJ1-2, with TRBD1 matching 11 bases. The trim removed 10 bases at V and 7 bases at J, leaving 8 bases unmatched. The CDR3 has 13 amino acids. In germline, CDR1 is LNHDA, CDR2 SQIVND (reference sequence). The CDR3 loop reads CAIPDRGPGGYTF. In DNA, the CDR3 is TGTGCCATCCCGGACAGGGGGCCTGGTGGCTACACCTTC.

The rearrangement joins TRBV18 to TRBJ1-1, with D tentatively TRBD1 (5 bases). V was trimmed by 3 bases and J by 5 bases, leaving 10 bases between them. The CDR3 is made up of 13 amino acids. Germline CDR1 reads KGHSH; CDR2 reads LQKENI. This CDR3 is CASSPQGRTEAFF. The CDR3 DNA is TGTGCCAGCTCACCCCAGGGTAGGACTGAAGCTTTCTTT.

The rearrangement links TRBV9 to TRBJ1-4; D uncertain. The CDR3 extends over 12 amino acids. V was clipped by 3 bases and J by 3 bases, with 3 bases between them. Germline V lookup: CDR1 SGDLS, CDR2 YYNGEE. The CDR3, as DNA: TGTGCCAGCAGCGCCTCTAATGAAAAACTGTTTTTT. This codes for CASSASNEKLFF.

Worth noting for this clone: Other DNA variants within this sample encode the same CDR3. The chain employs TRBV7-2 and TRBJ2-5, with 7 bases identical to TRBD1. Germline V gene sequence: CDR1 SGHTA, CDR2 FQGNSA. J gave up 4 bases and V 5 bases, and 7 bases lay outside the gene matches. This CDR3 region has 14 residues. This chain's CDR3 is CASSLRQGGETQYF. In DNA form, the CDR3 reads TGTGCCAGCAGCCTCCGACAGGGCGGAGAGACCCAGTACTTC.

The J gene is TRBJ2-7, the V gene TRBV4-1; a weak D match, TRBD1 (5 bases). Trimming cost V 0 bases and J 2 bases, with 11 bases left between them. The CDR3 runs 15 residues. Germline V gene data show CDR1 as MGHRA and CDR2 as YSYEKL. The CDR3 loop reads CASSQDPGMTYEQYF. The CDR3 nucleotides are TGCGCCAGCAGCCAAGATCCAGGGATGACCTACGAGCAGTACTTC.

The rearrangement joins TRBV11-2 to TRBJ2-7; 7 nucleotides match TRBD1. The germline gives CDR1 SGHAT, CDR2 FQNNGV. The CDR3 covers 16 residues. V was pared by 0 bases and J by 0 bases, with 5 bases of the junction left unmatched. In nucleotides, the CDR3 is TGTGCCAGCAGCTTAGATGGGACAGTGAGCTCCTACGAGCAGTACTTC. Protein: CASSLDGTVSSYEQYF.

The J gene is TRBJ2-5, the V gene TRBV18; D remains unclear. Germline V gene lookup returns CDR1 KGHSH and CDR2 LQKENI. Trimming removed 0 bases from V and 5 bases from J, with 10 bases in between. CDR3 size: 14 residues. The CDR3 nucleotides are TGTGCCAGCTCACCACCGGTCCATGCGGAGACCCAGTACTTC. Protein product: CASSPPVHAETQYF.

The V call is TRBV15, the J call TRBJ2-1, with TRBD2 identical over 7 bases. Germline lookup yields CDR1 LNHNV and CDR2 YYDKDF (reference sequence). CDR3 length: 14 residues. Trimming at V came to 0 bases and at J to 9 bases, leaving 5 bases not matched to a gene. In DNA form, the CDR3 reads TGTGCCACCAGCAGAGATCTTGCGGGGGTTGAGCAGTTCTTC. Translation gives CATSRDLAGVEQFF.

The chain is built from TRBV7-8 and TRBJ1-5; maybe TRBD1 (6 bases). Germline V gene sequence: CDR1 SGHVS, CDR2 FQNEAQ. Trimming removed 1 base from V and 3 bases from J, with 10 bases in between. The CDR3 is made up of 15 amino acids. The CDR3 reads CASSLGGGHNQPQHF. The CDR3, as DNA: TGTGCCAGCAGCTTAGGGGGGGGCCACAATCAGCCCCAGCATTTT. Filled out from reference TRBV7-8 and TRBJ1-5, the complete variable domain reads GAGVSQSPRYKVAKRGQDVALRCDPISGHVSLFWYQQALGQGPEFLTYFQNEAQLDKSGLPSDRFFAERPEGSVSTLKIQRTQQEDSAVYLCASSLGGGHNQPQHFGDGTRLSIL.

The V and J genes are TRBV19 and TRBJ1-1; 7 nucleotides align to TRBD1. Trimming cost V 7 bases and J 0 bases; bases outside gene matches: 11. CDR3 length: 16 amino acids. The germline V gene has CDR1 LNHDA and CDR2 SQIVND (reference sequence). CDR3 sequence: CASISPGDSMNTEAFF. The CDR3, as DNA: TGTGCCAGTATAAGTCCCGGGGACAGTATGAACACTGAAGCTTTCTTT. Full variable domain (rest looked up from reference TRBV19 and TRBJ1-1): DGGITQSPKYLFRKEGQNVTLSCEQNLNHDAMYWYRQDPGQGLRLIYYSQIVNDFQKGDIAEGYSVSREKKESFPLTVTSAQKNPTAFYLCASISPGDSMNTEAFFGQGTRLTVV.

The rearrangement links TRBV25-1 to TRBJ1-1; D gene uncertain. The V and J ends lost 10 bases and 11 bases respectively, with 17 bases between them. Germline V CDR1 and CDR2: MGHDK, SYGVNS. There are 11 residues in the CDR3. This chain's CDR3 is CATSGTGRAFF. The CDR3 nucleotides read TGTGCCACCTCAGGCACGGGGAGGGCTTTCTTT. Looking up the rest from reference TRBV25-1 and TRBJ1-1 gives the full variable domain: EADIYQTPRYLVIGTGKKITLECSQTMGHDKMYWYQQDPGMELHLIHYSYGVNSTEKGDLSSESTVSRIRTEHFPLTLESARPSHTSQYLCATSGTGRAFFGQGTRLTVV.

The chain has TRBV19 and TRBJ2-3, with 12 bases aligning to TRBD2. The germline V gene has CDR1 LNHDA and CDR2 SQIVND (reference sequence). V lost 6 bases to trimming and J lost 4 bases; unmatched junction nucleotides: 2. This CDR3 region has 14 residues. DNA for the CDR3: TGTGCCAGTAGCGCTAGCGGGGGGGCAGATACGCAGTATTTT. Translating it yields CASSASGGADTQYF.

Only a few counts were recorded for this clone. The V and J genes are TRBV21-1 and TRBJ1-1. TRBV21-1 is a recognized pseudogene. There are 13 residues in the CDR3. The CDR3 nucleotides are TGTGCCAGCAGCAAATGGGGGGGACCTGAAGCTTTCTTT. Translation gives CASSKWGGPEAFF.

This clone was observed a few times. The rearrangement joins TRBV15 to TRBJ1-1; TRBD1 is a possible D gene (5 bases). Trimming removed 4 bases at V and 8 bases at J, with 14 bases between. CDR3 size: 13 residues. The V gene's germline CDR1 is LNHNV and CDR2 YYDKDF (reference sequence). In nucleotides, the CDR3 is TGTGCCACCAGCATCCTTCGGGGGGGGGAAGCTTTCTTT. Translated: CATSILRGGEAFF. Drawing the rest from reference TRBV15 and TRBJ1-1, the complete variable domain is DAMVIQNPRYQVTQFGKPVTLSCSQTLNHNVMYWYQQKSSQAPKLLFHYYDKDFNNEADTPDNFQSRRPNTSFCFLDIRSPGLGDTAMYLCATSILRGGEAFFGQGTRLTVV.

V gene TRBV19 combines with J gene TRBJ2-2; 10 bases map to TRBD1. The CDR3 runs to 15 residues. Germline V lookup: CDR1 LNHDA, CDR2 SQIVND (reference sequence). V gave up 8 bases and J gave up 7 bases; unmatched junction bases: 10. CDR3 region: CASQLLTGGNGELFF. CDR3 nucleotides: TGTGCCAGTCAACTTCTGACAGGGGGCAACGGGGAGCTGTTTTTT.

This clone was seen just once. The V and J genes are TRBV5-1 and TRBJ1-6; D perhaps matches TRBD1 (5 bases). Germline V gene lookup returns CDR1 SGHRS and CDR2 YFSETQ. Trimming took off 0 bases at V and 11 bases at J, with 6 bases between the two ends. The CDR3 runs to 12 residues. CDR3 bases: TGCGCCAGCAGCTTGGAGGGGACACCCCTCCACTTT. Protein: CASSLEGTPLHF.

The chain links TRBV4-1 to TRBJ1-2; 7 bases agree with TRBD1. Germline loops: CDR1 MGHRA, CDR2 YSYEKL. V was clipped by 0 bases and J by 4 bases; unmatched bases: 8. This CDR3 spans 16 amino acids. CDR3 bases: TGCGCCAGCAGCCAAGATCGCGCTGAGGGGGCCTATGGCTACACCTTC. This sequence encodes CASSQDRAEGAYGYTF.

The rearrangement joins TRBV6-5 to TRBJ1-2; D unclear. The CDR3 spans 13 residues. Trimming stripped 2 bases from V and 4 bases from J, with 8 bases between. Germline CDR1 is MNHEY and CDR2 is SVGAGI. The CDR3 DNA reads TGTGCCAGCAGTTACGGGCCTATCTATGGCTACACCTTC. Translated, it gives CASSYGPIYGYTF.

In nucleotides, the CDR3 is TGTGCCAGCTCACCACCGAGTTCCTATGGCTACACCTTC. Its translation is CASSPPSSYGYTF. The chain is built from TRBV18 and TRBJ1-2, with unresolved D. Between the trimmed V and J ends, which lost 0 bases and 4 bases, there was a span of 6 bases. This CDR3 comprises 13 residues. The germline V gene encodes CDR1 KGHSH and CDR2 LQKENI.

V is TRBV27 and J is TRBJ2-1, with TRBD1 matching over 10 bases. CDR3 length: 14 residues. Germline CDR1 and CDR2: MNHEY and SMNVEV (reference sequence). With V trimmed by 2 bases and J by 8 bases, 3 bases remained unmatched. The CDR3 nucleotides are TGTGCCAGCAGTTTAGACAGGGGGCTCTATGAGCAGTTCTTC. Translating it yields CASSLDRGLYEQFF.